This T cell receptor beta chain was profiled in a study of cytomegalovirus exposure and HLA in healthy donors. Study-level findings and limits: The study put around 180 TCR beta chains on its list as cytomegalovirus-associated. Data from an earlier analysis indicated that most TCR beta V segments were productive either about 87% or about 30% of the time. In most subjects, TCR beta sequences reportedly gave accurate predictions of HLA-A and HLA-B alleles. Researchers reported in a later analysis that common viral pathogens appeared linked to several top clusters.

The primer mix had 60 Vbeta and 13 Jbeta primers. The method was immunoSEQ multiplex PCR; TCRdb's version includes in-frame clones alone and lacks a portion of them. The sample shows approximately 120,000 clones, roughly four fifths of them seen only once. Germline V CDR1 and CDR2: SEHNR, FQNEAQ (reference sequence). Trimming cost V 1 base and J 2 bases; bases outside gene matches: 3. CDR3 length: 15 amino acids. To note about this clone: Its antigen is unknown.

This sequence joins TRBV7-9 and TRBJ2-5, with TRBD2 matching over 8 bases. Input material: PBMCs. The TCR originated in a woman between 45 and 65 years old in good health and CMV-seropositive. This chain's CDR3 is CASSLGGGLQETQYF. In nucleotides, the CDR3 is TGTGCCAGCAGCTTAGGCGGGGGGTTACAAGAGACCCAGTACTTC.